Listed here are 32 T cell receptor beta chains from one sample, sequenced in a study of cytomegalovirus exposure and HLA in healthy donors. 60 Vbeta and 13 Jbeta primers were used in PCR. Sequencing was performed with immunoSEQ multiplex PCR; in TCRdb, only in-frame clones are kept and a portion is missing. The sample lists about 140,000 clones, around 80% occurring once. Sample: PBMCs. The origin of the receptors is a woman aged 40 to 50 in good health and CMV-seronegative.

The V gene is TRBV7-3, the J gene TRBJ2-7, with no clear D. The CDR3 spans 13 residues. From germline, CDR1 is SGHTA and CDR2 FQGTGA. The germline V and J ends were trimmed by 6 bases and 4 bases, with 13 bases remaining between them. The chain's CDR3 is CASSSSAGYEQYF. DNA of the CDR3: TGTGCCAGCAGTTCAAGCGCCGGGTACGAGCAGTACTTC.

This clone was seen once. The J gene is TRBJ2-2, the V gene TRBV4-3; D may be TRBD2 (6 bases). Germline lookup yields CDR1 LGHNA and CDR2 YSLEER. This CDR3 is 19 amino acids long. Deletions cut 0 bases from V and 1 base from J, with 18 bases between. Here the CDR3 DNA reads TGCGCCAGCAGCCAAGATCGGATTGGGGGGTATTGGAACACCGGGGAGCTGTTTTTT. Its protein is CASSQDRIGGYWNTGELFF.

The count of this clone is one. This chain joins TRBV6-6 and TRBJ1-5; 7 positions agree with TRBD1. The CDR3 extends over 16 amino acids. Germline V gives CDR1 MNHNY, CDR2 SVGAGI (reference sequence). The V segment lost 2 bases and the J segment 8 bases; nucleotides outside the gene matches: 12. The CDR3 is CASSYGQVPLVEPQHF. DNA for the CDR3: TGTGCCAGCAGTTACGGACAGGTTCCGCTTGTAGAGCCCCAGCATTTT.

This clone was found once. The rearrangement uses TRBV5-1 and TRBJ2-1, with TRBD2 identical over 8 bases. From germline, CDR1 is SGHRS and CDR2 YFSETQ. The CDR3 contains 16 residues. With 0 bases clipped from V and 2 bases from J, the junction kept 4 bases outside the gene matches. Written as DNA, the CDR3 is TGCGCCAGCAGCTTGGCCGGGACTAGAACCTACAATGAGCAGTTCTTC. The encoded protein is CASSLAGTRTYNEQFF.

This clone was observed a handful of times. The CDR3 loop is CASSPRDRGETQYF. CDR3 DNA: TGTGCCAGCAGCCCTCGGGACAGGGGAGAGACCCAGTACTTC. The V and J genes are TRBV7-2 and TRBJ2-5, with 10 bases identical to TRBD1. V gave up 5 bases and J gave up 4 bases; unmatched junction bases: 4. Germline CDR1 SGHTA, CDR2 FQGNSA. This CDR3 comprises 14 residues.

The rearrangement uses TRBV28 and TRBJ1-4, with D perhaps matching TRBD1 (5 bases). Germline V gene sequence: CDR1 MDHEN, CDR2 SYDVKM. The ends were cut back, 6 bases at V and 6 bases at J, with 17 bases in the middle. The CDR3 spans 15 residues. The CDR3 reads CASSSGFLPDEKLFF. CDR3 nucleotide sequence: TGTGCCAGCAGCTCAGGGTTTTTACCAGATGAAAAACTGTTTTTT. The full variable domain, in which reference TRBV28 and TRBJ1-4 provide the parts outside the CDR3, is DVKVTQSSRYLVKRTGEKVFLECVQDMDHENMFWYRQDPGLGLRLIYFSYDVKMKEKGDIPEGYSVSREKKERFSLILESASTNQTSMYLCASSSGFLPDEKLFFGSGTQLSVL.

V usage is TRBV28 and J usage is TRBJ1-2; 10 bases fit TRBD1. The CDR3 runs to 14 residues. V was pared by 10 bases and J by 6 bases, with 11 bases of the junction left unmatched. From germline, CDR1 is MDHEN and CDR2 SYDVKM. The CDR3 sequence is CATRRIGTGDGYTF. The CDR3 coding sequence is TGTGCCACGAGACGAATCGGGACAGGGGATGGCTACACCTTC.

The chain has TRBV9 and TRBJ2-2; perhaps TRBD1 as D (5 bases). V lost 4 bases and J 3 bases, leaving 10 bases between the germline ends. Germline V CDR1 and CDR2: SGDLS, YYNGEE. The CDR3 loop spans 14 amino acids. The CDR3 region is CASSPRVYTGELFF. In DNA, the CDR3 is TGTGCCAGCAGCCCCAGGGTGTACACCGGGGAGCTGTTTTTT. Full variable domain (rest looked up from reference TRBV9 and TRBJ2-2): DSGVTQTPKHLITATGQRVTLRCSPRSGDLSVYWYQQSLDQGLQFLIQYYNGEERAKGNILERFSAQQFPDLHSELNLSSLELGDSALYFCASSPRVYTGELFFGEGSRLTVL.

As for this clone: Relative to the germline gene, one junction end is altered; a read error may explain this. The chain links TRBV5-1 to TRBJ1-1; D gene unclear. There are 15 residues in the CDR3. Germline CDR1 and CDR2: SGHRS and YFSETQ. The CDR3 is CASSLRSSGVTKAFF. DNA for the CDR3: TGCGCCAGCAGCTTAAGGTCCAGCGGAGTCACTAAAGCTTTCTTT.

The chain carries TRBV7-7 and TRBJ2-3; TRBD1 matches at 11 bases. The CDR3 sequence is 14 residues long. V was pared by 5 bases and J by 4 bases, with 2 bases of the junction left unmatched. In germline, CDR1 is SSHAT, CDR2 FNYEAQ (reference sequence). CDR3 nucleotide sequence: TGTGCCAGCAGCACGGGACAGGGGGCAGATACGCAGTATTTT. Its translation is CASSTGQGADTQYF.

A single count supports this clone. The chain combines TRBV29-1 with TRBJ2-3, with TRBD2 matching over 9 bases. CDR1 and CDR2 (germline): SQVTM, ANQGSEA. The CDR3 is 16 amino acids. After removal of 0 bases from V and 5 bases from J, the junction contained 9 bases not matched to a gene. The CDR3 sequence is CSVEDRQREEGDTQYF. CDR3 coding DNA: TGCAGCGTTGAAGATCGTCAGCGGGAGGAAGGAGATACGCAGTATTTT.

The CDR3 region has the DNA TGTGCCAGCAGCGTATCGCCTAGCGACTACAATGAGCAGTTCTTC. This encodes CASSVSPSDYNEQFF. The chain is built from TRBV9 and TRBJ2-1, with D possibly TRBD2 on 6 matching bases. The V end lost 1 base, the J end lost 3 bases, and 11 bases lay between the germline ends. Germline V gives CDR1 SGDLS, CDR2 YYNGEE. The CDR3 extends over 15 amino acids.

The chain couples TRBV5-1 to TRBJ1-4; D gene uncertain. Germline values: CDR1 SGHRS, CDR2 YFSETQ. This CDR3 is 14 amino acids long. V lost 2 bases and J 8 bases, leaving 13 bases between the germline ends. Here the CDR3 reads CASSFVGPGEKLFF. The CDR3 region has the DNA TGCGCCAGCAGCTTTGTAGGACCGGGGGAAAAACTGTTTTTT.

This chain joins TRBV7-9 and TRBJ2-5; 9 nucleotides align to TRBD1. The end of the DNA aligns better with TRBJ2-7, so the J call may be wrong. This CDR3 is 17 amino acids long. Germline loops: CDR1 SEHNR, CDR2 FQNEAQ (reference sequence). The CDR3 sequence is CASSLVQGARSYYEQYF. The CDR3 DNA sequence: TGTGCCAGCAGCTTAGTACAGGGGGCGAGGAGTTACTACGAGCAGTACTTC.

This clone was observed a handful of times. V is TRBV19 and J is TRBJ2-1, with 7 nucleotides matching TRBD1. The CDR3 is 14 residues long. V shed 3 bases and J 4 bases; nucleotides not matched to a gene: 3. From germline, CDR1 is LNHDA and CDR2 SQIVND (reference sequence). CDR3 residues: CASSMGQPYNEQFF. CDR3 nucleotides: TGTGCCAGTAGTATGGGACAGCCTTACAATGAGCAGTTCTTC.

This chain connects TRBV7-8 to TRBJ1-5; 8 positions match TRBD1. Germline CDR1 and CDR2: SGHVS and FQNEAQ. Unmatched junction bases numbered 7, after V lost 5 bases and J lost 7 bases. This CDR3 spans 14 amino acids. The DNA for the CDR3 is TGTGCCAGCAGCCAGGACAGGGCGGCGCAGCCCCAGCATTTT. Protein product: CASSQDRAAQPQHF.

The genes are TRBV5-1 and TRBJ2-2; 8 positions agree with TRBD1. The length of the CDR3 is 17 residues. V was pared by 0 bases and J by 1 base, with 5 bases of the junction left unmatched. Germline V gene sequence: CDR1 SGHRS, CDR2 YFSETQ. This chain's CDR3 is CASSLGAGTGNTGELFF. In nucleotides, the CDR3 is TGCGCCAGCAGCTTGGGGGCCGGGACAGGGAACACCGGGGAGCTGTTTTTT.

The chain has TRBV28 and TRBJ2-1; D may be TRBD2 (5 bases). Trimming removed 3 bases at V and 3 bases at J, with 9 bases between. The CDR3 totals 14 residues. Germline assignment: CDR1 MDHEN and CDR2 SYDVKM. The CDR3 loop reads CASSFPGNYNEQFF. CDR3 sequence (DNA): TGTGCCAGCAGTTTCCCCGGGAACTACAATGAGCAGTTCTTC.

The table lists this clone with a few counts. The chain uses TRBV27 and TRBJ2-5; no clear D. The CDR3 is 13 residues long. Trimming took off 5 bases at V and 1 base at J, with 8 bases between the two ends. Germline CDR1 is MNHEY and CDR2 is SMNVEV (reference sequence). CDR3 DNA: TGTGCCAGCAGTCCCTCAGGCCAAGAGACCCAGTACTTC. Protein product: CASSPSGQETQYF.

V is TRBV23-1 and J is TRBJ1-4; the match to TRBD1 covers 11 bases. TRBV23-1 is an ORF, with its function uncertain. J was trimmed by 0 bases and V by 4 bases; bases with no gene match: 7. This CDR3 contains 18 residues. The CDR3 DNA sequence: TGCGCCAGCAGTCTTGGACAGGGGGCCTTCTCAACTAATGAAAAACTGTTTTTT. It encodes CASSLGQGAFSTNEKLFF.

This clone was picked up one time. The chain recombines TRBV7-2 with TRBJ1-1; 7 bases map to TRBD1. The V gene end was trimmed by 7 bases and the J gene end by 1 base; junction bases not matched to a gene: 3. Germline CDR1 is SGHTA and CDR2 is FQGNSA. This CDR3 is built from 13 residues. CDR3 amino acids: CASNRDRNTEAFF. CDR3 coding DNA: TGTGCCAGCAACAGGGACAGGAACACTGAAGCTTTCTTT. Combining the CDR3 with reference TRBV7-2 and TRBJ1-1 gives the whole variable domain GAGVSQSPSNKVTEKGKDVELRCDPISGHTALYWYRQSLGQGLEFLIYFQGNSAPDKSGLPSDRFSAERTGGSVSTLTIQRTQQEDSAVYLCASNRDRNTEAFFGQGTRLTVV.

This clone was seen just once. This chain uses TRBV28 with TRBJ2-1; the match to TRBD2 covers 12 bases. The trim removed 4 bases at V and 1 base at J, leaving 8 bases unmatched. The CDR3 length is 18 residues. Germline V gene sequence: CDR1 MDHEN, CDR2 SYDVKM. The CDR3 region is CASSSPPGTSGSYNEQFF. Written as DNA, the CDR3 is TGTGCCAGCAGTTCCCCCCCCGGGACTAGCGGGTCCTACAATGAGCAGTTCTTC.

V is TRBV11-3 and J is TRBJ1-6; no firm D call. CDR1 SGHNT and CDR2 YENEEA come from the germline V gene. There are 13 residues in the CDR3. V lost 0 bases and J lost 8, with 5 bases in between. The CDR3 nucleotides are TGTGCCAGCAGCTTAGATCGTGATTCACCCCTCCACTTT. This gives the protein CASSLDRDSPLHF.

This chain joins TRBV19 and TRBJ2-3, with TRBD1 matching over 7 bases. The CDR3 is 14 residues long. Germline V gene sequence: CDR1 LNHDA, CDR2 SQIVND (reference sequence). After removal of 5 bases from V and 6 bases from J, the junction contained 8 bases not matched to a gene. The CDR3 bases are TGTGCCAGTAGTCTACAGGGGATCAGGGATACGCAGTATTTT. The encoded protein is CASSLQGIRDTQYF. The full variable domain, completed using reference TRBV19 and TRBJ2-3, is DGGITQSPKYLFRKEGQNVTLSCEQNLNHDAMYWYRQDPGQGLRLIYYSQIVNDFQKGDIAEGYSVSREKKESFPLTVTSAQKNPTAFYLCASSLQGIRDTQYFGPGTRLTVL.

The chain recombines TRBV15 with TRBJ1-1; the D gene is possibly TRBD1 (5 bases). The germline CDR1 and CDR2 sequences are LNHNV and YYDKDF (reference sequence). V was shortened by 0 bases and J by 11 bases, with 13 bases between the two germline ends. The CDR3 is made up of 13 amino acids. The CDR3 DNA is TGTGCCACCAGCAGAGATCAGGGCCAGGGTGCTTTCTTT. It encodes CATSRDQGQGAFF.

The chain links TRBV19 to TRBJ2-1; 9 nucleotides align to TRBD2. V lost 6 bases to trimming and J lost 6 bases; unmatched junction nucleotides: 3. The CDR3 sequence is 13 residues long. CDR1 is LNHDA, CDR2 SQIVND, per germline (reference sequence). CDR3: CASRGLAPNEQFF. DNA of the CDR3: TGTGCCAGTAGAGGACTAGCGCCCAATGAGCAGTTCTTC.

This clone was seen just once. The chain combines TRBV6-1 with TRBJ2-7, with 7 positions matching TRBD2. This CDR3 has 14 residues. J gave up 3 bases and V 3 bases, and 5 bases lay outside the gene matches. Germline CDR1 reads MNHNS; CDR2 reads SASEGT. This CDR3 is CASSEGGFFYEQYF. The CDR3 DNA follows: TGTGCCAGCAGTGAGGGGGGGTTTTTCTACGAGCAGTACTTC.

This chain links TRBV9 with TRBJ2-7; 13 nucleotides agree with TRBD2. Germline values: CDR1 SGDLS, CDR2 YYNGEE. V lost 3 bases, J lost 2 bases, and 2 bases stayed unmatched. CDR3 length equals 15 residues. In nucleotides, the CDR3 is TGTGCCAGCAGCGAGGGGACTAGCGGGGCCTACGAGCAGTACTTC. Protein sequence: CASSEGTSGAYEQYF.

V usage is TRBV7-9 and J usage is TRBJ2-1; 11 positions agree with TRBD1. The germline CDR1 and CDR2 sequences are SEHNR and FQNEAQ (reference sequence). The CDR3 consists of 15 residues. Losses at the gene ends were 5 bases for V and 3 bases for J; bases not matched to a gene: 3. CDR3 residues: CASSMGQGDYNEQFF. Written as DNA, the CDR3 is TGTGCCAGCAGCATGGGACAGGGGGACTACAATGAGCAGTTCTTC.

The CDR3 nucleotides read TGTGCCAGCAGGCGACAGGGGGGGAACACTGAAGCTTTCTTT. It is translated as CASRRQGGNTEAFF. The chain uses TRBV2 and TRBJ1-1; 9 bases line up with TRBD1. CDR3 length equals 14 residues. The V gene end was trimmed by 6 bases and the J gene end by 1 base; junction bases not matched to a gene: 3. The germline V gene has CDR1 SNHLY and CDR2 FYNNEI.

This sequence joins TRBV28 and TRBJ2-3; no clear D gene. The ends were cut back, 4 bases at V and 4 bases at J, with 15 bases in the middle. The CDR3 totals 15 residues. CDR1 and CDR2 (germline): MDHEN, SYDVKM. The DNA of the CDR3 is TGTGCCAGCAGTTGGTTGGCGGAAGAGCCAGATACGCAGTATTTT. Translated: CASSWLAEEPDTQYF.

CDR3 region: CASTPTGVGGYTF. Written as DNA, the CDR3 is TGTGCCAGCACTCCCACAGGGGTAGGCGGCTACACCTTC. The chain employs TRBV6-1 and TRBJ1-2; TRBD1 aligns across 7 bases. The trim removed 7 bases at V and 8 bases at J, leaving 10 bases unmatched. There are 13 residues in the CDR3. Per germline, CDR1 MNHNS and CDR2 SASEGT.